One sample yielded the 7 T cell receptor beta chains listed below, sequenced in a study of blood T cell repertoires in COVID-19. Profiling relied on immunoSEQ multiplex PCR, and the TCRdb table lists in-frame clones only, not all of them. The table shows approximately 200,000 clones, with roughly 80% occurring only once. Sequencing was done on a sample of PBMCs or T cells enriched from blood (not recorded which). Every receptor here comes from a woman between 40 and 55 years old with acute COVID-19.

This clone was counted once. The chain carries TRBV19 and TRBJ1-5; TRBD1 matches at 8 bases. This CDR3 contains 16 residues. V shed 3 bases and J 2 bases; nucleotides not matched to a gene: 6. CDR1 and CDR2 (germline): LNHDA, SQIVND (reference sequence). The CDR3 is CASSITLTGGNQPQHF. The CDR3 coding sequence is TGTGCCAGTAGTATTACGTTGACAGGGGGCAATCAGCCCCAGCATTTT. The whole variable domain, remainder taken from reference TRBV19 and TRBJ1-5, is DGGITQSPKYLFRKEGQNVTLSCEQNLNHDAMYWYRQDPGQGLRLIYYSQIVNDFQKGDIAEGYSVSREKKESFPLTVTSAQKNPTAFYLCASSITLTGGNQPQHFGDGTRLSIL.

The chain employs TRBV2 and TRBJ2-3, with 10 bases that match TRBD2. The germline V gene encodes CDR1 SNHLY and CDR2 FYNNEI. This CDR3 is built from 16 residues. Trimming took 5 bases from V and 0 from J; bases not matched to a gene: 5. CDR3 loop: CASSQSSGSSTDTQYF. CDR3 sequence (DNA): TGTGCCAGCAGTCAATCTAGCGGGAGCAGCACAGATACGCAGTATTTT.

The chain uses TRBV7-2 and TRBJ1-3; D perhaps matches TRBD1 (5 bases). Trimming took 1 base from V and 4 from J, leaving 11 bases between them. CDR1 is SGHTA and CDR2 is FQGNSA in the germline V gene. The CDR3 is made up of 15 amino acids. CDR3 in amino acids: CASSLGHQGGNTIYF. The CDR3 region has the DNA TGTGCCAGCAGCTTAGGTCATCAGGGAGGAAACACCATATATTTT.

The J gene is TRBJ1-5, the V gene TRBV28; D possibly corresponds to TRBD1 (6 bases). Per the germline V gene, CDR1 is MDHEN and CDR2 is SYDVKM. Trimming removed 3 bases at V and 7 bases at J, with 22 bases between. This CDR3 contains 17 residues. The CDR3 protein is CASSFGGLFVEGQPQHF. As DNA, the CDR3 is TGTGCCAGCAGTTTTGGGGGCCTCTTCGTAGAGGGGCAGCCCCAGCATTTT.

The chain has TRBV30 and TRBJ2-3, with D possibly matching TRBD1 (5 bases). The V and J ends lost 5 bases and 1 base respectively, with 13 bases between them. Germline V gene sequence: CDR1 GTSNPN, CDR2 SVGIG (reference sequence). CDR3 size: 14 residues. The CDR3 DNA reads TGTGCCTGGGCGGAAGGGGTCGGCACAGATACGCAGTATTTT. Its protein is CAWAEGVGTDTQYF.

This chain joins TRBV6-5 and TRBJ2-2; 11 bases match TRBD1. The CDR3 runs to 15 residues. CDR1 is MNHEY and CDR2 is SVGAGI in the germline V gene. The junction had 7 bases not matched to a gene; V was cut back by 7 bases and J by 6 bases. CDR3 region: CASTLGQGGAGELFF. The CDR3 bases are TGTGCCAGCACCCTGGGACAGGGGGGAGCCGGGGAGCTGTTTTTT.

The V and J genes are TRBV30 and TRBJ1-5; 8 bases agree with TRBD1. The V and J ends lost 4 bases and 1 base, in that order; junction bases with no gene match: 6. There are 15 residues in the CDR3. Germline lookup yields CDR1 GTSNPN and CDR2 SVGIG (reference sequence). The chain's CDR3 is CAWTEGQASNQPQHF. Here the CDR3 DNA reads TGTGCCTGGACCGAGGGACAGGCGAGCAATCAGCCCCAGCATTTT. The complete variable domain, with remaining parts taken from reference TRBV30 and TRBJ1-5, reads SQTIHQWPATLVQPVGSPLSLECTVEGTSNPNLYWYRQAAGRGLQLLFYSVGIGQISSEVPQNLSASRPQDRQFILSSKKLLLSDSGFYLCAWTEGQASNQPQHFGDGTRLSIL.